Presented here are 27 T cell receptor beta chains from one specimen sequenced in a study of blood T cell repertoires in COVID-19. Sequencing used immunoSEQ multiplex PCR; TCRdb keeps in-frame clones, though not all of them. The sample includes approximately 210,000 clones, 80% to 90% seen only once; the top ten take 15% to 20%. The sequenced sample consisted of peripheral blood. These receptor sequences come from a man aged 30 to 45 with active or convalescent COVID-19.

The chain combines TRBV28 with TRBJ2-3; D unclear. Germline lookup yields CDR1 MDHEN and CDR2 SYDVKM. Between the trimmed V and J ends, which lost 4 bases and 0 bases, there was a span of 17 bases. CDR3 length equals 17 residues. The CDR3 DNA follows: TGTGCCAGCAGTTCCGCCTCTATTTCCTACAGCACAGATACGCAGTATTTT. This encodes CASSSASISYSTDTQYF.

The gene calls are TRBV6-5 and TRBJ1-6, with 9 bases fitting TRBD1. Germline lookup yields CDR1 MNHEY and CDR2 SVGAGI. The CDR3 covers 14 residues. V shed 10 bases, J shed 10 bases, and the junction held 11 bases outside the gene matches. DNA for the CDR3: TGTGCCACCCGAAGGGACAGGGATGTCTCACCCCTCCACTTT. Translation: CATRRDRDVSPLHF.

J is TRBJ1-5 and V is TRBV18; TRBD1 aligns across 7 bases. The CDR3 spans 16 residues. Trimming cost V 4 bases and J 2 bases; bases outside gene matches: 8. Germline CDR1 reads KGHSH; CDR2 reads LQKENI. The CDR3 nucleotides are TGTGCCAGCTCACTAGGTTTCGACAGGGGCAATCAGCCCCAGCATTTT. Translated, it gives CASSLGFDRGNQPQHF. The full variable domain, completed using reference TRBV18 and TRBJ1-5, is NAGVMQNPRHLVRRRGQEARLRCSPMKGHSHVYWYRQLPEEGLKFMVYLQKENIIDESGMPKERFSAEFPKEGPSILRIQQVVRGDSAAYFCASSLGFDRGNQPQHFGDGTRLSIL.

The V gene is TRBV6-5, the J gene TRBJ1-3; D is perhaps TRBD1 (5 bases). The CDR3 runs 16 residues. Germline V CDR1 and CDR2: MNHEY, SVGAGI. V lost 2 bases to trimming and J lost 0 bases, with 11 bases between them. CDR3: CASSYGRGSSGNTIYF. Written as DNA, the CDR3 is TGTGCCAGCAGTTACGGTCGGGGGAGCTCTGGAAACACCATATATTTT.

The chain has TRBV7-3 and TRBJ2-1; 7 bases align to TRBD2. Germline V gene sequence: CDR1 SGHTA, CDR2 FQGTGA. The CDR3 extends over 13 amino acids. Trimming at V came to 1 base and at J to 9 bases, leaving 3 bases not matched to a gene. CDR3 DNA: TGTGCCAGCAGCTTAAAGGCGGGAGTTGAGCAGTTCTTC. It yields the protein CASSLKAGVEQFF. The whole variable domain, filled in from reference TRBV7-3 and TRBJ2-1, reads GAGVSQTPSNKVTEKGKYVELRCDPISGHTALYWYRQSLGQGPEFLIYFQGTGAADDSGLPNDRFFAVRPEGSVSTLKIQRTERGDSAVYLCASSLKAGVEQFFGPGTRLTVL.

This clone has just one count. V usage is TRBV3-1 (or the pseudogene TRBV3-2) and J usage is TRBJ2-2, with a tentative D call TRBD2 (5 bases). The CDR3 has 13 residues. V lost 4 bases, J lost 14 bases, and 17 bases lay in between. Germline CDR1 is LGHDT and CDR2 is YNNKEL (reference sequence). CDR3 sequence (DNA): TGTGCCAGCAGCCCCGGAGGAGCTCTTCGTCTGTTTTTT. Protein product: CASSPGGALRLFF.

CDR3 protein: CSVSGRVTDTQYF. The DNA of the CDR3 is TGCAGCGTAAGCGGGAGGGTAACAGATACGCAGTATTTT. V gene TRBV29-1 combines with J gene TRBJ2-3; 10 nucleotides align to TRBD2. V shed 6 bases and J 3 bases; nucleotides not matched to a gene: 3. This CDR3 spans 13 amino acids. The V gene's germline CDR1 is SQVTM and CDR2 ANQGSEA.

This chain connects TRBV28 to TRBJ2-3; 8 bases map to TRBD1. Trimming took 5 bases from V and 5 from J; bases not matched to a gene: 6. The CDR3 has 14 residues. Germline V CDR1 and CDR2: MDHEN, SYDVKM. CDR3 protein: CASSPGQGIDTQYF. Here the CDR3 DNA reads TGTGCCAGCAGTCCCGGACAGGGCATAGATACGCAGTATTTT.

CDR3 DNA sequence: TGTGCCAGCAACCAACCGGGGCAAGAGACCCAGTACTTC. Residues: CASNQPGQETQYF. The chain combines TRBV2 with TRBJ2-5, with D perhaps matching TRBD2 (5 bases). The CDR3 has 13 residues. Trimming shortened V by 7 bases and J by 2 bases, and 11 bases separated the two germline ends. Germline lookup yields CDR1 SNHLY and CDR2 FYNNEI.

J is TRBJ2-1 and V is TRBV5-1, with TRBD2 identical over 10 bases. CDR1 is SGHRS and CDR2 is YFSETQ in the germline V gene. The CDR3 has 16 amino acids. The junction had 4 bases not matched to a gene; V was cut back by 4 bases and J by 0 bases. CDR3 loop: CASSTPSGGSYNEQFF. In DNA form, the CDR3 reads TGCGCCAGCAGCACCCCTAGCGGGGGCTCCTACAATGAGCAGTTCTTC. Filled out from reference TRBV5-1 and TRBJ2-1, the complete variable domain reads KAGVTQTPRYLIKTRGQQVTLSCSPISGHRSVSWYQQTPGQGLQFLFEYFSETQRNKGNFPGRFSGRQFSNSRSEMNVSTLELGDSALYLCASSTPSGGSYNEQFFGPGTRLTVL.

In its sample, this clone was seen many times. V is TRBV28 and J is TRBJ2-7; D is perhaps TRBD2 (5 bases). Germline CDR1 is MDHEN and CDR2 is SYDVKM. The CDR3 covers 12 residues. The V end lost 5 bases, the J end lost 4 bases, and 9 bases lay between the germline ends. The CDR3 is CASSPGSYEQYF. The CDR3, as DNA: TGTGCCAGCAGTCCGGGATCTTACGAGCAGTACTTC. The full variable domain, its missing parts supplied by reference TRBV28 and TRBJ2-7, is DVKVTQSSRYLVKRTGEKVFLECVQDMDHENMFWYRQDPGLGLRLIYFSYDVKMKEKGDIPEGYSVSREKKERFSLILESASTNQTSMYLCASSPGSYEQYFGPGTRLTVT.

The chain uses TRBV19 and TRBJ1-5, with 7 bases that match TRBD1. Trimming removed 5 bases from V and 4 bases from J; junction bases left unmatched: 2. The CDR3 sequence is 13 residues long. Germline lookup yields CDR1 LNHDA and CDR2 SQIVND (reference sequence). The CDR3 DNA follows: TGTGCCAGTAGTGAACAGGGGAATCAGCCCCAGCATTTT. Its translation: CASSEQGNQPQHF.

The table lists this clone with a few counts. J is TRBJ1-1 and V is TRBV28; D unresolved. The CDR3 length is 12 residues. Germline V gene lookup returns CDR1 MDHEN and CDR2 SYDVKM. Trimming cost V 6 bases and J 11 bases, with 16 bases left between them. Here the CDR3 DNA reads TGTGCCAGCAGCCGCGGACGGAGGGAGGCTTTCTTT. Translating gives CASSRGRREAFF.

The chain couples TRBV18 to TRBJ2-5, with 9 nucleotides matching TRBD1. This CDR3 contains 15 residues. The junction had 6 bases not matched to a gene; V was cut back by 6 bases and J by 1 base. The germline V gene has CDR1 KGHSH and CDR2 LQKENI. CDR3 coding DNA: TGTGCCAGCTCCCCCCGGACAGGGGCCCAAGAGACCCAGTACTTC. Amino acids: CASSPRTGAQETQYF.

V and J are TRBV5-5 and TRBJ1-3; D not certain. Looked up from germline, CDR1 is SGHKS and CDR2 is YYEKEE (reference sequence). The CDR3 is made up of 17 amino acids. Trimming removed 2 bases at V and 1 base at J, with 16 bases between. The CDR3 DNA reads as TGTGCCAGCAGCTTTTTCTTCCAGACTACGTCTGGAAACACCATATATTTT. Translating it yields CASSFFFQTTSGNTIYF. Full variable domain (remainder filled in from reference TRBV5-5 and TRBJ1-3): DAGVTQSPTHLIKTRGQQVTLRCSPISGHKSVSWYQQVLGQGPQFIFQYYEKEERGRGNFPDRFSARQFPNYSSELNVNALLLGDSALYLCASSFFFQTTSGNTIYFGEGSWLTVV.

The V and J genes are TRBV10-3 and TRBJ2-3, with TRBD1 matching over 9 bases. CDR1 and CDR2 (germline): ENHRY, SYGVKD. The CDR3 has 15 amino acids. The ends lost 6 bases at V and 4 bases at J; junction bases unmatched: 8. The CDR3 sequence is CAISPGQGVSDTQYF. The CDR3 region has the DNA TGTGCCATCAGCCCGGGACAGGGAGTCTCAGATACGCAGTATTTT.

V gene TRBV13 combines with J gene TRBJ2-1; D not resolved. V was cut by 5 bases and J by 0 bases, with 8 bases left in between. The CDR3 has 14 residues. Germline CDR1 reads PRHDT; CDR2 reads FYEKMQ (reference sequence). The CDR3 DNA reads as TGTGCCAGCAGCCCGCCCGGCTCCTACAATGAGCAGTTCTTC. This sequence encodes CASSPPGSYNEQFF.

This chain uses TRBV11-3 with TRBJ2-7; 10 positions match TRBD1. CDR3 length: 17 residues. CDR1 is SGHNT and CDR2 is YENEEA in the germline V gene. Trimming at V came to 5 bases and at J to 3 bases, leaving 13 bases not matched to a gene. CDR3 DNA: TGTGCCAGCAGCCGCTCGGGAGGGGGGACAGGGGACTACGAGCAGTACTTC. Protein product: CASSRSGGGTGDYEQYF.

This clone has only one observation. V gene TRBV19 combines with J gene TRBJ1-4; a possible D gene is TRBD1 (6 bases). Per germline, CDR1 LNHDA and CDR2 SQIVND (reference sequence). The V gene lost 7 bases and the J gene lost 0 bases, with 15 bases spanning the gap. CDR3 length: 16 amino acids. CDR3 in DNA: TGTGCCAGTACAGGGGCTCCCTTTGCAACTAATGAAAAACTGTTTTTT. Translated, it gives CASTGAPFATNEKLFF.

The gene calls are TRBV6-1 and TRBJ2-3; maybe TRBD1 (6 bases). Germline lookup yields CDR1 MNHNS and CDR2 SASEGT. Trimming took 3 bases from V and 8 from J, leaving 12 bases between them. The length of the CDR3 is 13 residues. As DNA, the CDR3 is TGTGCCAGCAGTGAGCCAGGGGCGTTTACGCAGTATTTT. Encoded protein: CASSEPGAFTQYF.

V usage is TRBV30 and J usage is TRBJ1-6; D might be TRBD1 (6 bases). The CDR3 consists of 15 residues. CDR1 and CDR2 from the germline V gene are GTSNPN and SVGIG (reference sequence). V was trimmed by 4 bases and J by 8 bases, leaving 18 bases between them. The CDR3 DNA follows: TGTGCCTGGAAGGAAACAACAGGGCGATATTCACCCCTCCACTTT. Amino acid sequence: CAWKETTGRYSPLHF.

The rearrangement links TRBV11-2 to TRBJ2-7, with 9 bases lining up with TRBD1. Trimming removed 5 bases from V and 3 bases from J; junction bases left unmatched: 5. Germline values: CDR1 SGHAT, CDR2 FQNNGV. This CDR3 has 14 residues. The CDR3: CASSVRDRVYEQYF. As DNA, the CDR3 is TGTGCCAGCAGCGTCCGGGACAGGGTCTACGAGCAGTACTTC.

This clone was counted a single time. The V gene is TRBV16, the J gene TRBJ2-3, with D maybe TRBD2 (5 bases). The germline V and J ends were trimmed by 0 bases and 8 bases, with 12 bases remaining between them. Germline CDR1 is KGHSY and CDR2 is FQNENV. The CDR3 has 14 amino acids. The CDR3 region has the DNA TGTGCCAGCAGCCAATCAGTGGATGGAGGTACGCAGTATTTT. Translated, it gives CASSQSVDGGTQYF.

The chain is built from TRBV4-3 and TRBJ2-1, with 8 bases matching TRBD2. The CDR3 has 18 amino acids. V dropped 0 bases and J dropped 7; count of bases not matched to a gene: 14. Germline CDR1 LGHNA, CDR2 YSLEER. Written as DNA, the CDR3 is TGCGCCAGCAGCCAAGAGACGGCCCTTGGGACTAGGCATAATGAGCAGTTCTTC. It is translated as CASSQETALGTRHNEQFF.

A few counts support this clone. The chain recombines TRBV11-2 with TRBJ2-2, with a possible D match to TRBD1 (5 bases). The CDR3 totals 15 residues. CDR1 SGHAT and CDR2 FQNNGV come from the germline V gene. The V gene lost 4 bases and the J gene lost 0 bases, with 9 bases spanning the gap. Here the CDR3 reads CASSSGHSNTGELFF. CDR3 bases: TGTGCCAGCAGCTCAGGACACTCGAACACCGGGGAGCTGTTTTTT.

This rearrangement joins TRBV6-2 or TRBV6-3 to TRBJ1-3; D is uncertain. The CDR3 consists of 17 residues. Trimming shortened V by 5 bases and J by 0 bases, and 17 bases separated the two germline ends. CDR1 MNHEY and CDR2 SVGEGT come from the germline V gene. CDR3: CASSPPGSRSSGNTIYF. CDR3 coding DNA: TGTGCCAGCAGTCCCCCGGGGTCGCGGAGCTCTGGAAACACCATATATTTT.

The chain couples TRBV9 to TRBJ1-1; 8 nucleotides align to TRBD1. This CDR3 has 17 amino acids. V lost 0 bases, J lost 1 base, and 8 bases stayed unmatched. Germline V gene lookup returns CDR1 SGDLS and CDR2 YYNGEE. The CDR3 is CASSVGVTGAKNTEAFF. CDR3 nucleotides: TGTGCCAGCAGCGTAGGGGTGACAGGGGCCAAGAACACTGAAGCTTTCTTT.